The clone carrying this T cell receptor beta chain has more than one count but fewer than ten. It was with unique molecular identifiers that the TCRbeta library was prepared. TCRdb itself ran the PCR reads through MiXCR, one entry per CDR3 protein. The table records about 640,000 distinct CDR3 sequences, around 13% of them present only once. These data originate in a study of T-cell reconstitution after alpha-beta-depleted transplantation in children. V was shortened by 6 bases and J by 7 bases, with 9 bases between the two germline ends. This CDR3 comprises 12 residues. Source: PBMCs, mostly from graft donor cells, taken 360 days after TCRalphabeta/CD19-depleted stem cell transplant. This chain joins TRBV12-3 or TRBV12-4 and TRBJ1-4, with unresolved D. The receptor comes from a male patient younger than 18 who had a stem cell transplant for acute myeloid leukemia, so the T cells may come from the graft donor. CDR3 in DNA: TGTGCCAGCAGCGCCAAACTTGAAAAACTGTTTTTT. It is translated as CASSAKLEKLFF.